These T cell receptor beta chains were read from a single sample in a study of early T cells in non-severe SARS-CoV-2 infection. TCRdb redid the calling of the 5' RACE reads with MiXCR, one entry per CDR3 protein. The repertoire includes more than 70,000 distinct CDR3 sequences, over 9% of them detected once, and around 12% sits in the top ten. Sequencing was performed on whole blood, taken at baseline. Source of these receptors: an adult who was a healthcare worker with PCR-confirmed SARS-CoV-2 infection or an uninfected control (not recorded which). CDR3s include the opening cysteine and the closing phenylalanine or tryptophan. Each record gives: V gene, J gene, CDR3 length, D gene, clone size, CDR3 DNA, CDR3 protein. D genes are given only for firm matches. Only some rows state a clone size, as once, few, many or a class for expanded clones.

TRBV11-2	TRBJ1-4	15	-	-	TGTGCCAGCAGCTTCAACTCCGCAAAGGGTGAAAAACTGTTTTTT	CASSFNSAKGEKLFF
TRBV11-2	TRBJ2-2	16	-	-	TGTGCCAGCAGCCTCCCAGCAGCGGCGAACACCGGGGAGCTGTTTTTT	CASSLPAAANTGELFF
TRBV29-1	TRBJ2-3	14	-	few	TGCAGCGTTGGGGGTTTGATCGGTGGAGATACGCAGTATTTT	CSVGGLIGGDTQYF
TRBV18	TRBJ2-7	14	TRBD1	-	TGTGCCAGCTCACCAGGGACAGGGGGAAACGAGCAGTACTTC	CASSPGTGGNEQYF
TRBV14	TRBJ1-6	17	-	few	TGTGCCAGCAGCCAAAGGTTCCGTTCCACCTATAATTCACCCCTCCACTTT	CASSQRFRSTYNSPLHF
TRBV28	TRBJ2-2	14	-	many	TGTGCCAGCAGTCCCCCTAGGGGGTCCGGGGAGCTGTTTTTT	CASSPPRGSGELFF
TRBV12-3/TRBV12-4	TRBJ2-3	14	-	many	TGTGCCAGCAGTTTACGCCTAGCTCCAGATACGCAGTATTTT	CASSLRLAPDTQYF
TRBV6-6	TRBJ2-7	14	TRBD2	few	TGTGCCAGCAGTTATCCGGCTAGCGGGGGAGAGCAGTACTTC	CASSYPASGGEQYF
TRBV5-1	TRBJ2-1	15	-	few	TGCGCCAGCAGCTTCCAGGGTGGTACCTACAATGAGCAGTTCTTC	CASSFQGGTYNEQFF
TRBV5-5	TRBJ2-6	15	-	-	TGTGCCAGCAGTTATTACCGCGGCGGGGCCAACGTCCTGACTTTC	CASSYYRGGANVLTF
TRBV7-2	TRBJ2-5	13	-	many	TGTGCCAGCAGCTTGAGTACAGAGGCCCCGCAGTACTTC	CASSLSTEAPQYF